This is a list of T cell receptor beta chains from one sample in a study of blood T cells in healthy people across ages. One entry per CDR3 protein, called by TCRdb with MiXCR from the 5' RACE reads. The sample has about 770,000 distinct CDR3 sequences; under 55% are singletons. Material: blood. These TCRs come from a man aged 55 to 70 in good health. Each CDR3 is given with its conserved first and last residue. D genes are given only for firm matches. Clone size is stated in some rows and not others, as once, few, many or a class when expanded.

d_gene,abundance,v_gene,len,j_gene,CDR3nt,CDR3aa
TRBD2,NA,TRBV5-1,16,TRBJ2-5,TGCGCCAGCAGCTTGGTCTTCGGGACTAGCGCGTCTGAGCAGTACTTC,CASSLVFGTSASEQYF
NA,NA,TRBV11-3,15,TRBJ2-7,TGTGCCAGCAGCTTAGGGGCAGTTAGCTCCTACGAGCAGTACTTC,CASSLGAVSSYEQYF
NA,few,TRBV30,12,TRBJ2-5,TGTGCCTGGAGTACGGACGAAGAGACCCAGTACTTC,CAWSTDEETQYF
TRBD2,NA,TRBV7-2,17,TRBJ2-5,TGTGCCAGCAGCTTAGGCACCGGGACTAGCTGGGGGGAGACCCAGTACTTC,CASSLGTGTSWGETQYF
NA,once,TRBV18,16,TRBJ2-7,TGTGCCAGCTCACGAGACAGACAGCTTGGCTCCTACGAGCAGTACTTC,CASSRDRQLGSYEQYF
TRBD1,NA,TRBV27,15,TRBJ1-2,TGTGCCAGCAGTTTAAATTACAGGGGGCTAAGTGGCTACACCTTC,CASSLNYRGLSGYTF
TRBD1,few,TRBV27,13,TRBJ2-5,TGTGCCAGCAGTTTATCGGGACAGAGGACCCAGTACTTC,CASSLSGQRTQYF
NA,few,TRBV14,18,TRBJ2-6,TGTGCCAGCAGCCTCAGGGGAGGCGCTACCACTGGGGCCAACGTCCTGACTTTC,CASSLRGGATTGANVLTF
NA,few,TRBV27,14,TRBJ2-5,TGTGCCAGCAGGGAAGACAACTCCCAAGAGACCCAGTACTTC,CASREDNSQETQYF
NA,NA,TRBV6-6,10,TRBJ1-1,TGTGGCGCCCAGGACACTGAAGCTTTCTTT,CGAQDTEAFF
TRBD1,NA,TRBV7-2,16,TRBJ1-5,TGTGCCAGCAGCTTAGGGGGACAGGGGGGCAATCAGCCCCAGCATTTT,CASSLGGQGGNQPQHF
NA,NA,TRBV2,15,TRBJ1-5,TGTGCCAGCAGAAAACAGGATAATAGCAATCAGCCCCAGCATTTT,CASRKQDNSNQPQHF
NA,NA,TRBV10-3,15,TRBJ1-6,TGTGCCATTAGACCAGGGAATGATATGAATTCACCCCTCCAATTT,CAIRPGNDMNSPLQF
TRBD2,NA,TRBV7-2,17,TRBJ2-1,TGTGCCAGCAGCCCACTGACCGGGACTACCCCTTACAATGAGCAGTTCTTC,CASSPLTGTTPYNEQFF
NA,few,TRBV29-1,12,TRBJ1-2,TGCAGCGTTGAAAACAGGGTCTATGGCTACACCTTC,CSVENRVYGYTF
NA,NA,TRBV6-2/TRBV6-3,15,TRBJ2-1,TGTGCCAGCAGTTTCACCCCGTTCTCCTACAATGAGCAGTTCTTC,CASSFTPFSYNEQFF
NA,NA,TRBV5-1,15,TRBJ1-4,TGCGCCAGCTCATCGGACGAGGAGTTGGCGGGCGAACTGTTTTTT,CASSSDEELAGELFF
NA,once,TRBV3-1,15,TRBJ1-5,TGTGCCAGCAGCCAAGGAGGCCTGACTGATCAGCCCCAGCATTTT,CASSQGGLTDQPQHF
NA,many,TRBV28,11,TRBJ1-2,TGTGCCAGCAGTACCCACTATGGCTACACCTTC,CASSTHYGYTF
NA,few,TRBV6-2/TRBV6-3,13,TRBJ2-5,TGTGCCAGCAGTTACGGTCGGCTAGAGACCCAGTACTTC,CASSYGRLETQYF
NA,NA,TRBV4-1,17,TRBJ2-1,TGCGCCAGCAGCCAAAGCCCCTTAGACAGGACCTACAATGAGCAGTTCTTC,CASSQSPLDRTYNEQFF
TRBD1,NA,TRBV9,17,TRBJ2-5,TGTGCCAGCAGCGGGGGACCGGGACAGAGAGTCCAAGAGACCCAGTACTTC,CASSGGPGQRVQETQYF
NA,few,TRBV6-5,12,TRBJ2-1,TGTGCCAGCAGTGCGTCCCACAATGAGCAGTTCTTC,CASSASHNEQFF
NA,NA,TRBV6-2/TRBV6-3,16,TRBJ1-6,TGTGCCAGCAGAGGTCAAGGGGGAACCTTCGATTCACCCCTCCACTTT,CASRGQGGTFDSPLHF
NA,NA,TRBV7-9,16,TRBJ1-3,TGTGCCAGCAGCCCCCGGGACGGTCTCTCTGGAAACACCATATATTTT,CASSPRDGLSGNTIYF
TRBD1,NA,TRBV7-9,15,TRBJ2-1,TGTGCCAGCAGCTTCCTAGGACAGGGCGGCAATGAGCAGTTCTTC,CASSFLGQGGNEQFF
NA,NA,TRBV27,14,TRBJ1-2,TGTGCCACCAAAGGGACATTCGCAACGTGGCTACACACCTTC,CATKGTFATWLHTF
NA,few,TRBV4-3,14,TRBJ2-1,TGCGCCAGCAGCCAAGATCAAAGGGGAAATGAGCAGTTCTTC,CASSQDQRGNEQFF
TRBD2,few,TRBV7-9,15,TRBJ2-1,TGTGCCAGCGAACTACTAGCGGGGGGATACAATGAGCAGTTCTTC,CASELLAGGYNEQFF
NA,once,TRBV3-1,18,TRBJ2-7,TGTGCCAGCAGCCCGGGTCTGGGCCCTCGAGGAAGCTCCTACGAGCAGTACTTC,CASSPGLGPRGSSYEQYF
TRBD1,NA,TRBV5-6,14,TRBJ2-4,TGTGCCAGCAGCAATCCCGGGACAGGGGACGTTCAGTACTTC,CASSNPGTGDVQYF
TRBD1,NA,TRBV9,13,TRBJ1-2,TGTGCCAGCAGCGTTGGACAGGGAGCTGGCTACACCTTC,CASSVGQGAGYTF
NA,NA,TRBV7-2,15,TRBJ2-3,TGTGCCAGCAGCTATAGTGGGCCGAGCACAGATACGCAGTATTTT,CASSYSGPSTDTQYF
NA,few,TRBV5-1,19,TRBJ1-6,TGCGCCAGCAGCTTGGATCCAGCAAGCATCGACGCGGGGAATTCACCCCTCCACTTT,CASSLDPASIDAGNSPLHF
NA,NA,TRBV3-1,16,TRBJ1-6,TGTGCCAGCAGCCAAGGCGGGAACAGTTTATACTCACCCCTCCACTTT,CASSQGGNSLYSPLHF
TRBD1,NA,TRBV11-3,13,TRBJ1-1,TGTGCCAGCAGCCGGACAGGGTTAACTGAAGCTTTCTTT,CASSRTGLTEAFF
TRBD1,many,TRBV20-1,14,TRBJ1-5,TGCAGTGCTAGGAAGGGACAGGGTGAACAGCCCCAGCATTTT,CSARKGQGEQPQHF
TRBD2,NA,TRBV25-1,16,TRBJ2-7,TGTGCCAGCAGTGTATTAACGGGGGGGGCAATCTACGAGCAGTACTTC,CASSVLTGGAIYEQYF
NA,NA,TRBV28,10,TRBJ1-5,TGTGCCGTAGGGAATCAGCCCCAGCATTTT,CAVGNQPQHF
NA,NA,TRBV29-1,14,TRBJ2-1,TGCAGCGTTGCTCAGGGCTCAGAGGGAAATGAGCAGTTCTTC,CSVAQGSEGNEQFF
NA,NA,TRBV7-2,15,TRBJ2-3,TGTGCCAGCAGCTTAGCGGGGGATTCCTCAGATACGCAGTATTTT,CASSLAGDSSDTQYF
NA,NA,TRBV20-1,11,TRBJ2-5,TGCAGTGCTCACAGGGAGGAGACCCAGTACTTC,CSAHREETQYF
TRBD2,many,TRBV12-3/TRBV12-4,15,TRBJ2-5,TGTGCCAGCAGTAGACTAGCGGGGGGCTCAGAGACCCAGTACTTC,CASSRLAGGSETQYF
TRBD1,few,TRBV4-1,15,TRBJ1-6,TGCGCCAGCAGCCACGGGGACAGGGCTGATTCACCCCTCCACTTT,CASSHGDRADSPLHF
TRBD1,few,TRBV11-3,15,TRBJ2-4,TGTGCCAGCAGCCCTATCCGGGACAGGGCCGCGACCCAGTACTTT,CASSPIRDRAATQYF